This T cell receptor (beta chain) was recorded in a study of blood T cell repertoires in COVID-19. CDR1 is SGHDT and CDR2 is YYEEEE in the germline V gene. There are 14 residues in the CDR3. Trimming stripped 3 bases from V and 1 base from J, with 10 bases between. Original methodology: Amplification from reference gene primers served as the basis for estimated nucleated cell counts. Sequencing was performed with immunoSEQ multiplex PCR; in TCRdb, only in-frame clones are kept and a portion is missing. The V and J calls and the clone size are those of that table, but D and trimming were determined from the DNA. The sample gives around 140,000 clones, about four fifths of which show up once; 3.5% is in the top ten.

This receptor was obtained from a man in his sixties or seventies who had recovered from COVID-19. The sequenced material came from peripheral blood. The rearrangement uses TRBV5-6 and TRBJ1-1, with TRBD1 as a possible D gene (6 bases). The CDR3 reads CASSWDIANTEAFF. In DNA, the CDR3 is TGTGCCAGCAGCTGGGACATTGCGAACACTGAAGCTTTCTTT.